In this sample, the clone carrying this T cell receptor (beta chain) turned up once. This entry is derived from a study of blood T cell repertoires in COVID-19. Study background: The United States, Italy and Spain provided the acute and convalescent COVID-19 samples.

Germline values: CDR1 SGHAT, CDR2 FQNNGV. Trimming removed 1 base from V and 3 bases from J; junction bases left unmatched: 7. The CDR3 consists of 17 residues. How the authors handled the data: Reference gene primer amplification in the assay estimated nucleated cell counts. Sequencing was performed with immunoSEQ multiplex PCR; in TCRdb, only in-frame clones are kept and a portion is missing. That table supplies the V and J calls and clone size; D and trimming were determined from the DNA. The sample gives 400,000 to 550,000 clones, about 89% of which show up once; roughly 4.3% is in the top ten. The chain uses TRBV11-2 and TRBJ2-3, with 10 bases aligning to TRBD2. This TCR was sampled from a woman in her twenties or thirties with acute or convalescent COVID-19. The specimen was peripheral blood. The CDR3 reads CASSLGSGGAWTDTQYF. The CDR3 region has the DNA TGTGCCAGCAGCTTAGGAAGCGGGGGGGCCTGGACAGATACGCAGTATTTT.